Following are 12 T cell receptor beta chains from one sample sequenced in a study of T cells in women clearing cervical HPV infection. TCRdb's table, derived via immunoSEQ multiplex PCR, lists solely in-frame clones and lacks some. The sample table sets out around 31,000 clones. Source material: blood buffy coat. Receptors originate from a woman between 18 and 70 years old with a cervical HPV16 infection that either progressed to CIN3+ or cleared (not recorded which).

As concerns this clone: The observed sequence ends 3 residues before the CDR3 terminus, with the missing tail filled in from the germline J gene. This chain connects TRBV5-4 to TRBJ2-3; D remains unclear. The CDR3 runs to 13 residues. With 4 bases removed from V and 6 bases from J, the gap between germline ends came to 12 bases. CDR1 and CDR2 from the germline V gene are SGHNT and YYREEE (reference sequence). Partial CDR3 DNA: TGTGCCAGCAGCCCGCCGCGGTCGGATACG. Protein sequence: CASSPPRSDT. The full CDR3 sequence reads CASSPPRSDTQYF.

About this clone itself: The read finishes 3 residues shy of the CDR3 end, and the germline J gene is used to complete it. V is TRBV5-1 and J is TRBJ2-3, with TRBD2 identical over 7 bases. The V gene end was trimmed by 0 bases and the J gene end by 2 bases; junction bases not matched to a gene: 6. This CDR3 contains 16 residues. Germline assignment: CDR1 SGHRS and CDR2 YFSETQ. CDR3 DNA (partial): TGCGCCAGCAGCTTGGAGGTAGCGGGCCCCACAGATACG. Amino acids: CASSLEVAGPTDT. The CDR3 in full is CASSLEVAGPTDTQYF.

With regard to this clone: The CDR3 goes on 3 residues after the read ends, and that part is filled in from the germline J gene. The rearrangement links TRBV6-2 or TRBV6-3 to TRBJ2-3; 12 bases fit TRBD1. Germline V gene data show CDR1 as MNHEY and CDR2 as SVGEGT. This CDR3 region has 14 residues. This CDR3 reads CASSWDRGRETQYF. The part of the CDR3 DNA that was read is TGTGCCAGCAGTTGGGACAGGGGGCGGGAGACG.

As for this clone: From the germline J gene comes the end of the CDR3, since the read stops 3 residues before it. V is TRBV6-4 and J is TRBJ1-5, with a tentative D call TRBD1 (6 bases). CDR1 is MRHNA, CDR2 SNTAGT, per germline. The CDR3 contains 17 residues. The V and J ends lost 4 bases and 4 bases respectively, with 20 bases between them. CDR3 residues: CASSASTGGGPNQPQHF. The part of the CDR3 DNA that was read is TGTGCCAGCAGTGCCTCGACAGGAGGAGGTCCGAATCAGCCC.

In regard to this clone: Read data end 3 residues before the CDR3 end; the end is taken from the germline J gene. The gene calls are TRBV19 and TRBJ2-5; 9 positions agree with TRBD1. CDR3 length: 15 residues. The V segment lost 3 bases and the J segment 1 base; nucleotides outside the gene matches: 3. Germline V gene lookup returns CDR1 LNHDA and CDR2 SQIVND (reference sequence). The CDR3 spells CASSIIQGAQETQYF. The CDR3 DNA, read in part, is TGTGCCAGTAGTATTATACAGGGGGCCCAAGAGACC.

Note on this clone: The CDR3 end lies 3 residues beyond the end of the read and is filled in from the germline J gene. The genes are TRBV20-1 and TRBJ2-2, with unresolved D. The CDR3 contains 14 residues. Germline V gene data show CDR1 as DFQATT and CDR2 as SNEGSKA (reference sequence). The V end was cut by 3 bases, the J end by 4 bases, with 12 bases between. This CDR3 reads CSASLGPSTGELFF. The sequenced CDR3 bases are TGCAGTGCTAGTTTAGGGCCCAGCACCGGGGAG.

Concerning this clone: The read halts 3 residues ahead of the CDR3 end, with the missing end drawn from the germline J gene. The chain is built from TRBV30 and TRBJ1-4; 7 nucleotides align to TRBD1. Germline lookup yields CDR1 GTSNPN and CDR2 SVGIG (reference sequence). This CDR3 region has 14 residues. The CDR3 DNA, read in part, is TGTGCCTGGAGTGTATGGGCAGGGGGGTCACCA. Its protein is CAWSVWAGGSP. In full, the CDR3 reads CAWSVWAGGSPLFF.

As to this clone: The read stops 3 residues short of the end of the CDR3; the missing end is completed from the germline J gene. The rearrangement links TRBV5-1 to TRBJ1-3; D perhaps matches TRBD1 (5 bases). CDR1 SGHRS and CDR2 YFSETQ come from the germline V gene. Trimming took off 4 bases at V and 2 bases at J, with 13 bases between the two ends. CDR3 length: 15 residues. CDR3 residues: CASSPDSSAGNTIYF. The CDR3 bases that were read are TGCGCCAGCAGCCCCGACAGCTCAGCTGGAAACACC.

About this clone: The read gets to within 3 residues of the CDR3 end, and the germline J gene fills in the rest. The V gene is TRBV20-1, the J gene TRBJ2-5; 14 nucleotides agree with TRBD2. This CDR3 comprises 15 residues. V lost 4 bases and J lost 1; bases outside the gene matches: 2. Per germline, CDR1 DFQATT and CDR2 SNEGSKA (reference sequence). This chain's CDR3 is CSATGTSGSQETQYF. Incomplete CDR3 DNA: TGCAGTGCTACCGGGACTAGCGGGAGCCAAGAGACC.

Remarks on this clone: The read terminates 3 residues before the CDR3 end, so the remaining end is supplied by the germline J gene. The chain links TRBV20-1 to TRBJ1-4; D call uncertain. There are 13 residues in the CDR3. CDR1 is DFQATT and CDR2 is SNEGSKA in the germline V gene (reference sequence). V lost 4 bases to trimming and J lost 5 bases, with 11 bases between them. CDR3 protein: CSAKRDLNEKLFF. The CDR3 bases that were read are TGCAGTGCTAAGCGGGATCTCAATGAAAAA.

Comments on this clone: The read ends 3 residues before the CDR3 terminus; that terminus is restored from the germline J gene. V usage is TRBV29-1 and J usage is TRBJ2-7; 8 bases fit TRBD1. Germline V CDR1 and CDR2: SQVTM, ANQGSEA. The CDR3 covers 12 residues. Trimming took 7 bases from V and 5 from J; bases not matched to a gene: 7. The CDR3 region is CSGGQGIDEQYF. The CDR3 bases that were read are TGCAGCGGTGGACAGGGCATCGACGAG.

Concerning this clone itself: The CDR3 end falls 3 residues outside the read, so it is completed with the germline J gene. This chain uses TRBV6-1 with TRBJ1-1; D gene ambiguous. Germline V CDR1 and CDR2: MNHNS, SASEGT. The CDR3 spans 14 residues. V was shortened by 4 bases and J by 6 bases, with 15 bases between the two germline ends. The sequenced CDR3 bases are TGTGCCAGCAGTGGTAGGGTGTCGGTCTCTGAA. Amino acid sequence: CASSGRVSVSE. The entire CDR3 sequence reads CASSGRVSVSEAFF.